A single sample is the source of the 18 T cell receptor beta chains below, sequenced in a study of regulatory T cells in long-lasting Graves disease (TCRdb year 2021). The library was obtained by multiplex PCR. Sequencer: Illumina HiSeq 4000. TCR beta libraries were built with iRepertoire HTBI primers and Arm-PCR amplification of CDR3 regions. TCRdb reran the public reads through fastp at Q25 and MiXCR, keeping productive beta chains. Under each unique CDR3 protein, matching rows form one entry showing the most common genes and DNA. The sample includes 530,000 or so distinct CDR3 sequences, with roughly 12% observed a single time. Of the sample, over 7.5% is held by the ten largest clones. The time point label on this specimen signifies: newly diagnosed GD, antithyroid drugs for less than 3 months. For both TCR sequencing and RNA sequencing, RNA was extracted from PBMCs in TRIzol. These data were also reused for a study on T cells in Graves' hyperthyroidism and ophthalmopathy.

This material consisted of peripheral blood mononuclear cells (PBMCs), taken at new diagnosis, from a patient treated with antithyroid drugs. These receptors originate from a man aged 25 to 40 with Graves disease. Donor details come from another sample of the same person, matched by shared clones.

This clonotype was detected once. The chain carries TRBV11-2 and TRBJ2-1; 10 nucleotides align to TRBD2. Germline CDR1 is SGHAT and CDR2 is FQNNGV. The length of the CDR3 is 15 residues. The V gene end was trimmed by 1 base and the J gene end by 8 bases; junction bases not matched to a gene: 5. The CDR3 sequence is CASSLVLAGAHEQFF. CDR3 in DNA: TGTGCCAGCAGCTTAGTCCTAGCGGGAGCGCATGAGCAGTTCTTC.

This clonotype was picked up many times. The chain recombines TRBV12-3 or TRBV12-4 with TRBJ1-1, with a tentative D call TRBD1 (6 bases). The CDR3 is 15 residues long. V was pared by 1 base and J by 7 bases, with 16 bases between. This CDR3 reads CASSLGTGALSEAFF. The CDR3, as DNA: TGTGCCAGCAGTTTAGGTACGGGGGCGTTGAGTGAAGCTTTCTTT.

The chain uses TRBV27 and TRBJ1-4, with a possible D match to TRBD1 (5 bases). The V gene's germline CDR1 is MNHEY and CDR2 SMNVEV (reference sequence). V was cut by 3 bases and J by 5 bases, with 10 bases left in between. This CDR3 contains 14 residues. CDR3 in DNA: TGTGCCAGCAGTTTGGCAGGGCCCAATGAAAAACTGTTTTTT. Encoded protein: CASSLAGPNEKLFF.

The chain employs TRBV11-2 and TRBJ2-1; 10 bases line up with TRBD1. The better agreement between TRBJ2-7 and the DNA end casts doubt on the J call. Germline CDR1 is SGHAT and CDR2 is FQNNGV. This CDR3 is 16 amino acids long. The DNA for the CDR3 is TGTGCCAGCAGCCTATCCCCGGACAGGGGGAGGTACGAGCAGTACTTC. Translating it yields CASSLSPDRGRYEQYF.

This clonotype was counted many times. The chain combines TRBV2 with TRBJ2-1; 11 bases match TRBD2. The trim removed 3 bases at V and 6 bases at J, leaving 7 bases unmatched. Germline V CDR1 and CDR2: SNHLY, FYNNEI. CDR3 length equals 16 residues. CDR3 nucleotide sequence: TGTGCCAGCAGTGATGAATCACTAGCGGGAGCCAATGAGCAGTTCTTC. This codes for CASSDESLAGANEQFF.

Ten or more counts support this clonotype. The chain has TRBV27 and TRBJ2-7, with D perhaps matching TRBD2 (6 bases). Per the germline V gene, CDR1 is MNHEY and CDR2 is SMNVEV (reference sequence). V lost 4 bases and J 3 bases, leaving 16 bases between the germline ends. CDR3 size: 15 residues. In nucleotides, the CDR3 is TGTGCCAGCAGTTCTGCGGCGGCGGGACTCTACGAGCAGTACTTC. Its translation: CASSSAAAGLYEQYF.

V usage is TRBV6-1 and J usage is TRBJ2-1; TRBD2 might be the D (6 bases). The CDR3 extends over 15 amino acids. Germline V CDR1 and CDR2: MNHNS, SASEGT. V dropped 5 bases and J dropped 4 bases, with 15 bases sitting between them. The CDR3 bases are TGTGCCAGCAGTCCCGGGACTCTTGGATACAATGAGCAGTTCTTC. It encodes CASSPGTLGYNEQFF.

About this clonotype itself: One base away lies a much larger clone, so this may be a sequencing read error. This rearrangement joins TRBV5-1 to TRBJ2-5, with 7 bases aligning to TRBD2. Germline CDR1 and CDR2: SGHRS and YFSETQ. CDR3 size: 14 residues. The CDR3 region is CTSSVTSSKETQYF. The CDR3 DNA is TGCACCAGCAGCGTGACTAGCAGTAAAGAGACCCAGTACTTC.

This clonotype was seen repeatedly, ten times or more. The chain is built from TRBV5-1 and TRBJ2-3; no clear D gene. This CDR3 has 16 amino acids. Deletions cut 0 bases from V and 3 bases from J, with 14 bases between. Germline CDR1 SGHRS, CDR2 YFSETQ. CDR3 region: CASSLGAGGTTDTQYF. CDR3 DNA sequence: TGCGCCAGCAGCTTGGGGGCAGGCGGTACGACAGATACGCAGTATTTT.

This clonotype came up many times. The chain employs TRBV7-9 and TRBJ2-1; tentatively, D is TRBD1 or TRBD2 (5 bases each). CDR1 and CDR2 from the germline V gene are SEHNR and FQNEAQ (reference sequence). The CDR3 extends over 15 amino acids. Between the trimmed V and J ends, which lost 1 base and 6 bases, there was a span of 13 bases. The CDR3 protein is CASSLDRRASNEQFF. The CDR3 DNA reads as TGTGCCAGCAGCTTAGACAGGCGGGCGAGCAATGAGCAGTTCTTC.

This clonotype has ten or more counts. The rearrangement links TRBV5-1 to TRBJ2-3, with a possible D match to TRBD2 (6 bases). Germline CDR1 reads SGHRS; CDR2 reads YFSETQ. V gave up 5 bases and J gave up 0 bases, with 13 bases separating them. The CDR3 runs 15 residues. The CDR3, as DNA: TGCGCCAGCAGTGACGCGGGGTCAAGCACAGATACGCAGTATTTT. It translates to CASSDAGSSTDTQYF.

This clonotype was seen at least ten times. V usage is TRBV7-4 and J usage is TRBJ2-3; D gene ambiguous. CDR3 length: 15 amino acids. Germline values: CDR1 SGHVT, CDR2 SQSDAQ. Trimming removed 1 base from V and 4 bases from J, with 12 bases in between. DNA for the CDR3: TGTGCCAGCAGCTTAGAGGCTGGGGTGCCAGATACGCAGTATTTT. It codes for CASSLEAGVPDTQYF.

This clonotype appeared many times. The rearrangement uses TRBV12-3 or TRBV12-4 and TRBJ2-7; D remains ambiguous. The V end was cut by 8 bases, the J end by 2 bases, with 10 bases between. The CDR3 totals 12 residues. The CDR3 reads CASATKPYEQYF. The CDR3 DNA follows: TGTGCCAGCGCAACAAAACCCTACGAGCAGTACTTC.

This clonotype has at least ten counts. The rearrangement uses TRBV20-1 and TRBJ2-2; D gene ambiguous. Trimming stripped 5 bases from V and 2 bases from J, with 6 bases between. Germline loops: CDR1 DFQATT, CDR2 SNEGSKA (reference sequence). This CDR3 has 12 residues. CDR3 region: CSAYRNTGELFF. The CDR3 coding sequence is TGCAGTGCTTACCGAAACACCGGGGAGCTGTTTTTT.

In its sample, this clonotype was seen many times. The chain combines TRBV3-1 with TRBJ1-5; 7 bases match TRBD1. The germline gives CDR1 LGHDT, CDR2 YNNKEL (reference sequence). V lost 3 bases, J lost 5 bases, and 4 bases stayed unmatched. This CDR3 is built from 14 residues. The CDR3 sequence: CASSQGQRDQPQHF. CDR3 DNA sequence: TGTGCCAGCAGCCAGGGACAGCGAGATCAGCCCCAGCATTTT. The complete variable domain, with remaining parts taken from reference TRBV3-1 and TRBJ1-5, reads DTAVSQTPKYLVTQMGNDKSIKCEQNLGHDTMYWYKQDSKKFLKIMFSYNNKELIINETVPNRFSPKSPDKAHLNLHINSLELGDSAVYFCASSQGQRDQPQHFGDGTRLSIL.

This clonotype was recorded at least ten times. The V call is TRBV29-1, the J call TRBJ2-5, with a weak D call TRBD2 (6 bases). The CDR3 runs 14 residues. Trimming pared 8 bases from V and 5 bases from J, leaving 21 bases between. The germline gives CDR1 SQVTM, CDR2 ANQGSEA. CDR3 in DNA: TGCAGCATGAGGGACCTATCAGGGAGGGAGACCCAGTACTTC. Encoded protein: CSMRDLSGRETQYF.

CDR3 nucleotide sequence: TGCAGTGCTAGAGAGGGAGGGGGGAGGTATCAGCCCCAGCATTTT. Its protein product is CSAREGGGRYQPQHF. The chain joins TRBV20-1 to TRBJ1-5; D might be TRBD1 (6 bases). The ends were cut back, 0 bases at V and 5 bases at J, with 14 bases in the middle. The CDR3 is 15 amino acids. CDR1 and CDR2 from the germline V gene are DFQATT and SNEGSKA (reference sequence).

Ten or more counts support this clonotype. The V call is TRBV15, the J call TRBJ2-7, with 7 positions matching TRBD2. The CDR3 sequence is 11 residues long. Germline loops: CDR1 LNHNV, CDR2 YYDKDF (reference sequence). Trimming took 11 bases from V and 6 from J; bases not matched to a gene: 7. CDR3 nucleotides: TGTGCCGCCGGGGGGAGCGCCGAGCAGTACTTC. It translates to CAAGGSAEQYF. Full variable domain (missing parts from reference TRBV15 and TRBJ2-7): DAMVIQNPRYQVTQFGKPVTLSCSQTLNHNVMYWYQQKSSQAPKLLFHYYDKDFNNEADTPDNFQSRRPNTSFCFLDIRSPGLGDTAMYLCAAGGSAEQYFGPGTRLTVT.